This T cell receptor beta chain was obtained from a study of T cells in Graves' hyperthyroidism and ophthalmopathy. Study-wide results and limits: Clonotypes that were expanded in thyroid above 0.001 mostly appeared in blood too. Stable hyperthyroidism and ophthalmopathy were separated using 13 V-J signatures.

RNA transcripts yielded amplified TCR beta CDR3 regions. With the HTBI primer set, the TCR CDR3 went through a first round of RT-PCR. TCRdb called the multiplex PCR reads again in MiXCR, with one record for every CDR3 protein. The table includes 550,000 to 600,000 distinct CDR3 sequences, 11% to 15% detected once. Notes on this clonotype: Antigen unknown.

V lost 4 bases to trimming and J lost 1 base, with 21 bases between them. Germline V lookup: CDR1 SGDLS, CDR2 YYNGEE. The CDR3 consists of 19 residues. The sequencing input was blood. The chain combines TRBV9 with TRBJ2-6, with a possible D match to TRBD2 (6 bases). This receptor was obtained from a woman between 18 and 29 years old with Graves' ophthalmopathy. The CDR3 region is CASSPKWGGRGSGANVLTF. The CDR3 nucleotides read TGTGCCAGCAGCCCAAAATGGGGAGGCCGGGGTTCTGGGGCCAACGTCCTGACTTTC. The full variable domain, with the rest looked up from reference TRBV9 and TRBJ2-6, is DSGVTQTPKHLITATGQRVTLRCSPRSGDLSVYWYQQSLDQGLQFLIQYYNGEERAKGNILERFSAQQFPDLHSELNLSSLELGDSALYFCASSPKWGGRGSGANVLTFGAGSRLTVL.